These 16 T cell receptor beta chains came from one sample sequenced in a study of neurological immune-mediated disorders. TCRdb reprocessed the 5' RACE reads with MiXCR, giving one entry per CDR3 protein. This repertoire shows around 30,000 distinct CDR3 sequences, around 4% found once; its top ten account for around a quarter. Sequencing was carried out using CD4+ T cells from blood. The receptor set was obtained from a woman in her thirties or forties in good health.

This clonotype was recorded at least ten times. This chain joins TRBV19 and TRBJ1-2; D is undetermined. V gave up 3 bases and J gave up 2 bases, with 10 bases separating them. CDR3 length equals 14 residues. Germline V gene data show CDR1 as LNHDA and CDR2 as SQIVND (reference sequence). The CDR3 region has the DNA TGTGCCAGTAGTATCTTTGCCACAAACTATGGCTACACCTTC. This gives the protein CASSIFATNYGYTF.

This clonotype has at least ten counts. The CDR3 region has the DNA TGTGCCATCCGTCAGGGGGCCTCCTACGAGCAGTACTTC. This gives the protein CAIRQGASYEQYF. The chain links TRBV10-3 to TRBJ2-7, with 8 bases matching TRBD1. Germline loops: CDR1 ENHRY, CDR2 SYGVKD. V was clipped by 8 bases and J by 0 bases; unmatched bases: 3. The CDR3 extends over 13 amino acids.

This clonotype was detected many times. V is TRBV6-1 and J is TRBJ2-1; the D gene could be TRBD1 or TRBD2 (5 bases each). The germline gives CDR1 MNHNS, CDR2 SASEGT. The CDR3 runs 15 residues. The V gene lost 2 bases and the J gene lost 2 bases, with 10 bases spanning the gap. The CDR3 sequence is CASSEFREPYNEQFF. The CDR3 DNA is TGTGCCAGCAGTGAATTCAGGGAGCCCTACAATGAGCAGTTCTTC.

The chain joins TRBV5-4 to TRBJ2-1, with a weak D call TRBD2 (5 bases). Germline values: CDR1 SGHNT, CDR2 YYREEE (reference sequence). Trimming removed 2 bases from V and 8 bases from J, with 14 bases in between. CDR3 length equals 14 residues. The CDR3 loop is CASSFEGSGYEQFF. The CDR3, as DNA: TGTGCCAGCAGCTTTGAGGGATCAGGCTATGAGCAGTTCTTC.

This clonotype has a count of ten or more. The chain links TRBV2 to TRBJ2-1; tentative D call: TRBD1 (7 bases). Trimming left V 7 bases short and J 4 bases short, with 17 bases between. The CDR3 totals 15 residues. In germline, CDR1 is SNHLY, CDR2 FYNNEI. Written as DNA, the CDR3 is TGTGCCAGCAAGCTTCGCGGGACAGATTACAATGAGCAGTTCTTC. Amino acids: CASKLRGTDYNEQFF. The whole variable domain, filled in from reference TRBV2 and TRBJ2-1, reads EPEVTQTPSHQVTQMGQEVILRCVPISNHLYFYWYRQILGQKVEFLVSFYNNEISEKSEIFDDQFSVERPDGSNFTLKIRSTKLEDSAMYFCASKLRGTDYNEQFFGPGTRLTVL.

This clonotype was seen many times. CDR3 sequence: CASSTPTGGVGNTIYF. The CDR3 DNA follows: TGTGCCAGCAGTACACCGACAGGTGGTGTGGGAAACACCATATATTTT. This rearrangement joins TRBV12-3 or TRBV12-4 to TRBJ1-3, with D perhaps matching TRBD1 (6 bases). V was clipped by 5 bases and J by 4 bases, with 18 bases between them. This CDR3 spans 16 amino acids.

This clonotype was detected many times. The CDR3 nucleotides read TGTGCCAGCAGTTTCCGGGACAGGGATTCACCCCTCCACTTT. Its translation is CASSFRDRDSPLHF. The chain combines TRBV7-9 with TRBJ1-6; 9 nucleotides match TRBD1. V dropped 6 bases and J dropped 8; count of bases not matched to a gene: 5. The CDR3 is 14 amino acids. Germline V gives CDR1 SEHNR, CDR2 FQNEAQ (reference sequence).

The chain has TRBV20-1 and TRBJ2-3; possible D gene TRBD2, 6 bases. The germline gives CDR1 DFQATT, CDR2 SNEGSKA (reference sequence). Trimming stripped 7 bases from V and 3 bases from J, with 11 bases between. The CDR3 consists of 12 residues. The CDR3 DNA sequence: TGCAGTGGGGCCGGGGGAACAGATACGCAGTATTTT. Protein sequence: CSGAGGTDTQYF.

As regards this clonotype: A read error is possible here, since a much larger clone lies one base away. This CDR3 reads CSVGKRQGANEKYF. CDR3 sequence (DNA): TGCAGCGTTGGGAAAAGACAGGGGGCTAACGAGAAGTACTTC. The genes are TRBV29-1 and TRBJ2-7, with 10 bases fitting TRBD1. Germline CDR1 and CDR2: SQVTM and ANQGSEA. The CDR3 contains 14 residues.

This clonotype was seen at least ten times. This sequence joins TRBV20-1 and TRBJ2-3, with D possibly being TRBD2 (5 bases). V shed 3 bases and J shed 6 bases, with 10 bases lying between them. CDR1 and CDR2 from the germline V gene are DFQATT and SNEGSKA (reference sequence). There are 12 residues in the CDR3. The CDR3 here is CSASLARDTQYF. The CDR3 DNA follows: TGCAGTGCTAGTTTAGCGCGGGATACGCAGTATTTT.

This clonotype was observed at least ten times. V is TRBV27 and J is TRBJ2-1; D not certain. Trimming cost V 6 bases and J 6 bases, with 15 bases left between them. Germline assignment: CDR1 MNHEY and CDR2 SMNVEV (reference sequence). This CDR3 contains 14 residues. The CDR3 loop reads CASRPGDVSNEQFF. CDR3 nucleotides: TGTGCCAGCAGGCCAGGAGACGTTTCCAATGAGCAGTTCTTC.

This clonotype was detected many times. The chain employs TRBV5-1 and TRBJ1-3; D is unclear. Germline V gene data show CDR1 as SGHRS and CDR2 as YFSETQ. V was clipped by 2 bases and J by 4 bases, with 10 bases between them. CDR3 length equals 14 residues. CDR3 DNA: TGCGCCAGCAGCTTAGACAACAGCGGAAACACCATATATTTT. This translates into CASSLDNSGNTIYF.

Ten or more counts support this clonotype. The chain carries TRBV4-2 and TRBJ2-7; perhaps TRBD1 as D (6 bases). Per the germline V gene, CDR1 is LGHNA and CDR2 is YNFKEQ. This CDR3 has 17 residues. Deletions cut 0 bases from V and 0 bases from J, with 15 bases between. This CDR3 is CASSQDLGTTHSYEQYF. CDR3 coding DNA: TGTGCCAGCAGCCAAGATCTCGGGACAACTCACTCCTACGAGCAGTACTTC.

This clonotype was counted at least ten times. The chain is built from TRBV7-2 and TRBJ2-7; D is undetermined. The germline CDR1 and CDR2 sequences are SGHTA and FQGNSA. The V end lost 10 bases, the J end lost 2 bases, and 21 bases lay between the germline ends. This CDR3 spans 15 amino acids. The CDR3 region is CATTPPLVRAYEQYF. The CDR3 DNA is TGTGCCACTACACCCCCTTTGGTACGGGCCTACGAGCAGTACTTC. The complete variable domain, with remaining parts taken from reference TRBV7-2 and TRBJ2-7, reads GAGVSQSPSNKVTEKGKDVELRCDPISGHTALYWYRQSLGQGLEFLIYFQGNSAPDKSGLPSDRFSAERTGGSVSTLTIQRTQQEDSAVYLCATTPPLVRAYEQYFGPGTRLTVT.

Ten or more counts support this clonotype. The chain links TRBV6-1 to TRBJ2-2; 11 bases are shared with TRBD2. The CDR3 has 15 residues. Germline V lookup: CDR1 MNHNS, CDR2 SASEGT. The V segment lost 11 bases and the J segment 9 bases; nucleotides outside the gene matches: 14. The CDR3 here is CAGSRTSGLWWELFF. The CDR3 nucleotides are TGTGCCGGGAGCCGGACTAGCGGGCTTTGGTGGGAGCTGTTTTTT.

This clonotype was recorded at least ten times. V and J are TRBV11-2 and TRBJ2-7; D is possibly TRBD1 (5 bases). This CDR3 has 12 amino acids. V was pared by 4 bases and J by 3 bases, with 7 bases between. Looked up from germline, CDR1 is SGHAT and CDR2 is FQNNGV. CDR3 bases: TGTGCCAGCAGCTCAGACAGCTACGAGCAGTACTTC. It specifies CASSSDSYEQYF.